Listed below are T cell receptor beta chains from one sample, sequenced in a study of blood T cell repertoires in COVID-19. Only in-frame clones appear in the TCRdb table, and some are missing; sequencing was by immunoSEQ multiplex PCR. The table shows around 100,000 clones, with over 75% occurring only once. The sample was peripheral blood. These receptors were obtained from a man aged 25-40 years in a cohort sampled during active COVID-19. The CDR3 runs from the conserved cysteine through the conserved F or W. Fields, in order: D gene, J gene, V gene, clone size, CDR3 DNA, CDR3 protein. The D gene is left open where the match is weak. Not every row has a clone size; where given, it reads once, few, many or a size class.

>-|TRBJ2-1|TRBV5-1|-
TGCGCCAGCACCCCCGGCGGAGGCCACAATGAGCAGTTCTTC
CASTPGGGHNEQFF
>TRBD1|TRBJ1-2|TRBV12-3/TRBV12-4|-
TGTGCCAGCGGGACAGGGGGAGGCTATGGCTACACCTTC
CASGTGGGYGYTF
>-|TRBJ2-2|TRBV10-2|-
TGCGCCAGCAGACGTCGACAGAACACCGGGGAGCTGTTTTTT
CASRRRQNTGELFF
>TRBD1|TRBJ2-3|TRBV29-1|-
TGCAGCGGCGGGGACAGGGCCACAGATACGCAGTATTTT
CSGGDRATDTQYF
>-|TRBJ2-3|TRBV11-3|-
TGTGCCAGCAGCCCTGGAGAGCGGAATACGCAGTATTTT
CASSPGERNTQYF
>TRBD2|TRBJ2-3|TRBV9|-
TGTGCCAGCAGCGTAACTCGCGGGGGACGCACAGATACGCAGTATTTT
CASSVTRGGRTDTQYF
>-|TRBJ1-2|TRBV2|once
TGTGCCAGCAGTGGCAGGGTTTCTAGCTATGGCTACACCTTC
CASSGRVSSYGYTF
>TRBD1|TRBJ2-1|TRBV11-1|-
TGTGCCAGCAGCCTGGGACAGGGTTGGACTGAGCAGTTCTTC
CASSLGQGWTEQFF
>-|TRBJ1-5|TRBV27|-
TGTGCCAGCAGTTTCCGGGGGCAGCCCCAGCATTTT
CASSFRGQPQHF
>-|TRBJ1-1|TRBV2|-
TGTGCCAGCAGTGAAGCGCTCGGGGAGAGAATGAACACTGAAGCTTTCTTT
CASSEALGERMNTEAFF
>TRBD1|TRBJ1-1|TRBV10-3|-
TGTGCCATCAGTCACAGGGGAATGAACACTGAAGCTTTCTTT
CAISHRGMNTEAFF
>TRBD2|TRBJ2-3|TRBV19|-
TGTGCCAGTAGTATAGTGACTAGCGGGGGCCCTAGCACAGATACGCAGTATTTT
CASSIVTSGGPSTDTQYF
>-|TRBJ1-5|TRBV30|-
TGTGCCTGGAGCGGTACAGGGATCAATCAGCCCCAGCATTTT
CAWSGTGINQPQHF
>-|TRBJ2-5|TRBV24-1|-
TGTGCCACCAGTGATGGAACAGGGTACAAGGAGACCCAGTACTTC
CATSDGTGYKETQYF
>TRBD1|TRBJ2-7|TRBV10-3|-
TGTGCCATCAGTGAGTCGACAGGGTTGGGCGAGCAGTACTTC
CAISESTGLGEQYF
>-|TRBJ1-1|TRBV7-8|-
TGTGCCAGCAGCCTCCAGGGTTTCTTT
CASSLQGFF
>TRBD1|TRBJ2-7|TRBV27|-
TGTGCCAGCAGTTTATCGTGGACAGGGATCTACGAGCAGTACTTC
CASSLSWTGIYEQYF
>-|TRBJ2-3|TRBV2|-
TGTGCCAGCAGTATTGCAGGAGATACGCAGTATTTT
CASSIAGDTQYF
>TRBD2|TRBJ2-3|TRBV6-5|-
TGTGCCAGCAGTTTGCGGGGGGTCACAGATACGCAGTATTTT
CASSLRGVTDTQYF
>TRBD2|TRBJ2-5|TRBV3-1/TRBV3-2|-
TGTGCCAGCAGATCCCTGACTAGCGTTGAAGAGACCCAGTACTTC
CASRSLTSVEETQYF